These 16 T cell receptor beta chains were all obtained from the same sample, sequenced in a study of Ad26.COV2.S vaccination and SARS-CoV-2 variants. Treatment described: roughly 18 received Ad26.COV2.S at low or high dose, single or two shots; roughly five received placebo; per-sample allocation not given. On day 63 after the first injection, vaccine and placebo recipients gave samples. The protocol was immunoSEQ multiplex PCR, while the TCRdb copy is restricted to in-frame clones and leaves out a portion. The repertoire has roughly 350,000 clones, 88% of them found once; the top ten carry around 6.4%. Sample: peripheral blood, taken in a trial of Ad26.COV2.S vaccine versus placebo. These receptor sequences come from a person between 18 and 59 years old who received the Ad26.COV2.S COVID-19 vaccine or a placebo.

This chain connects TRBV3-1 (or the pseudogene TRBV3-2) to TRBJ2-4; 8 nucleotides match TRBD1. Germline V CDR1 and CDR2: LGHDT, YNNKEL (reference sequence). Trimming removed 0 bases from V and 0 bases from J; junction bases left unmatched: 16. CDR3 size: 21 residues. CDR3 nucleotides: TGTGCCAGCAGCCAAGATTATGTAACGACAGGGGATTCCTTAGCCAAAAACATTCAGTACTTC. This gives the protein CASSQDYVTTGDSLAKNIQYF.

The rearrangement links TRBV10-3 to TRBJ1-2; D may be TRBD1 (6 bases). V gave up 8 bases and J gave up 3 bases, with 10 bases separating them. The CDR3 sequence is 12 residues long. Germline V CDR1 and CDR2: ENHRY, SYGVKD. CDR3 amino acids: CAIPGVYYGYTF. In DNA form, the CDR3 reads TGTGCCATCCCAGGGGTTTACTATGGCTACACCTTC.

The chain employs TRBV19 and TRBJ1-1, with D possibly TRBD1 on 6 matching bases. CDR3 length: 18 residues. Per germline, CDR1 LNHDA and CDR2 SQIVND (reference sequence). V was clipped by 2 bases and J by 0 bases, with 19 bases between them. The CDR3 DNA reads TGTGCCAGTAGTATAAGTGTAGGAGGGCGGACAGTGAACACTGAAGCTTTCTTT. Its protein is CASSISVGGRTVNTEAFF.

J is TRBJ1-4 and V is TRBV7-4; D gene uncertain. The germline V gene encodes CDR1 SGHVT and CDR2 SQSDAQ. The CDR3 is 16 amino acids. Deletions cut 3 bases from V and 2 bases from J, with 13 bases between. CDR3 protein: CASSFQQRTTNEKLFF. The CDR3 DNA follows: TGTGCCAGCAGCTTCCAGCAACGAACTACTAATGAAAAACTGTTTTTT.

The V call is TRBV28, the J call TRBJ2-3; 8 bases align to TRBD1. The CDR3 is made up of 14 amino acids. Losses at the gene ends were 8 bases for V and 3 bases for J; bases not matched to a gene: 7. Germline assignment: CDR1 MDHEN and CDR2 SYDVKM. CDR3 sequence reads: CASRWDRRTDTQYF. The CDR3 nucleotides are TGTGCCAGCCGATGGGACAGGCGAACAGATACGCAGTATTTT.

Only one count was recorded for this clone. The CDR3 coding sequence is TGTGCCAGCAGACTGGAGTTACTAGCGGGAACCAATGAGCAGTTCTTC. Its translation is CASRLELLAGTNEQFF. V is TRBV27 and J is TRBJ2-1; 10 bases fit TRBD2. From germline, CDR1 is MNHEY and CDR2 SMNVEV (reference sequence). After removal of 6 bases from V and 6 bases from J, the junction contained 11 bases not matched to a gene. This CDR3 is 16 amino acids long.

The chain employs TRBV15 and TRBJ1-5; D unresolved. Trimming took 0 bases from V and 4 from J, leaving 10 bases between them. The germline V gene has CDR1 LNHNV and CDR2 YYDKDF (reference sequence). The CDR3 is 15 amino acids. CDR3 loop: CATSRDRTRNQPQHF. The DNA of the CDR3 is TGTGCCACCAGCAGAGATCGTACACGAAATCAGCCCCAGCATTTT.

This rearrangement joins TRBV7-2 to TRBJ1-1; 8 bases match TRBD1. Germline CDR1 SGHTA, CDR2 FQGNSA. The CDR3 contains 14 residues. Unmatched junction bases numbered 2, after V lost 2 bases and J lost 3 bases. The CDR3 DNA follows: TGTGCCAGCAGCTTACAGACAGGGGACACTGAAGCTTTCTTT. This sequence encodes CASSLQTGDTEAFF.

The chain recombines TRBV7-9 with TRBJ2-7; TRBD1 is a possible D gene (6 bases). V was pared by 5 bases and J by 1 base, with 6 bases between. CDR3 length equals 12 residues. CDR1 and CDR2 (germline): SEHNR, FQNEAQ (reference sequence). CDR3 amino acids: CASSTGSYEQYF. For the CDR3, the DNA is TGTGCCAGCAGCACAGGGTCCTACGAGCAGTACTTC.

This chain uses TRBV4-3 with TRBJ1-1, with a weak D call TRBD1 (5 bases). This CDR3 is built from 15 residues. The germline V gene encodes CDR1 LGHNA and CDR2 YSLEER. With 0 bases removed from V and 1 base from J, the gap between germline ends came to 9 bases. CDR3 loop: CASSQEPGRNTEAFF. CDR3 bases: TGCGCCAGCAGCCAAGAGCCAGGGAGGAACACTGAAGCTTTCTTT.

Notes on this clone: This same CDR3 is encoded by further DNA sequences in the sample. The chain is built from TRBV6-2 or TRBV6-3 and TRBJ1-5, with a tentative D call TRBD1 (5 bases). V shed 0 bases and J shed 5 bases, with 8 bases lying between them. The CDR3 contains 14 residues. The germline V gene encodes CDR1 MNHEY and CDR2 SVGEGT. This chain's CDR3 is CASSYSQGYQPQHF. The CDR3 nucleotides read TGTGCCAGCAGTTACTCTCAGGGCTATCAGCCCCAGCATTTT.

V gene TRBV10-3 combines with J gene TRBJ2-1, with 9 bases aligning to TRBD2. Losses at the gene ends were 3 bases for V and 10 bases for J; bases not matched to a gene: 13. Germline lookup yields CDR1 ENHRY and CDR2 SYGVKD. The CDR3 runs to 16 residues. CDR3: CAISDMIPGLAGEQFF. The CDR3 DNA reads TGTGCCATCAGTGATATGATACCGGGACTAGCTGGGGAGCAGTTCTTC.

The gene calls are TRBV28 and TRBJ2-7; D not resolved. V gave up 3 bases and J gave up 7 bases, with 16 bases separating them. Looked up from germline, CDR1 is MDHEN and CDR2 is SYDVKM. The CDR3 is 14 residues long. The CDR3 here is CASSFSRISWEQYF. The CDR3 coding sequence is TGTGCCAGCAGTTTCTCACGGATCTCCTGGGAGCAGTACTTC.

The table lists this clone with a count of one. V is TRBV7-2 and J is TRBJ1-1, with D perhaps TRBD1 (5 bases). CDR1 SGHTA and CDR2 FQGNSA come from the germline V gene. Trimming took off 4 bases at V and 2 bases at J, with 11 bases between the two ends. The CDR3 covers 14 residues. Written as DNA, the CDR3 is TGTGCCAGCAGCTACACGGGGCTCAACACTGAAGCTTTCTTT. The encoded protein is CASSYTGLNTEAFF.

The CDR3 sequence: CASSYSTSGRGSNEKLFF. The CDR3 coding sequence is TGTGCCAGCAGTTACTCTACAAGTGGGAGGGGGAGTAATGAAAAACTGTTTTTT. The genes are TRBV6-2 or TRBV6-3 and TRBJ1-4, with D tentatively TRBD1 (6 bases). Germline lookup yields CDR1 MNHEY and CDR2 SVGEGT. Trimming removed 0 bases at V and 4 bases at J, with 18 bases between. CDR3 length equals 18 residues.

The chain carries TRBV27 and TRBJ2-5; TRBD2 matches 7 bases. CDR1 is MNHEY, CDR2 SMNVEV, per germline (reference sequence). With V trimmed by 3 bases and J by 3 bases, 1 base remained unmatched. CDR3 size: 13 residues. CDR3 loop: CASSFGGKETQYF. In DNA form, the CDR3 reads TGTGCCAGCAGTTTCGGGGGGAAAGAGACCCAGTACTTC.